The 11 T cell receptor beta chains reported below all come from one sample, sequenced in a study of identical twins. MiXCR, run by TCRdb on the 5' RACE reads, gives a single entry per CDR3 protein. The sample contains 550,000 to 700,000 distinct CDR3 sequences, 9% to 10% of which appear only once. These data were also reused for a study on yellow fever vaccine responses in identical twins.

The material sequenced was PBMCs. These receptors all come from a woman aged 18-29 years in good health.

The rearrangement links TRBV20-1 to TRBJ2-7; possible D gene TRBD2, 7 bases. Trimming shortened V by 6 bases and J by 4 bases, and 16 bases separated the two germline ends. Germline CDR1 is DFQATT and CDR2 is SNEGSKA (reference sequence). There are 13 residues in the CDR3. CDR3 DNA sequence: TGCAGTGCCCAAGGAGGGAGGGGGTACGAGCAGTACTTC. It yields the protein CSAQGGRGYEQYF.

The rearrangement joins TRBV28 to TRBJ2-7, with TRBD2 identical over 14 bases. This CDR3 spans 14 amino acids. Trimming removed 8 bases from V and 4 bases from J; junction bases left unmatched: 4. Germline V CDR1 and CDR2: MDHEN, SYDVKM. The CDR3 protein is CASWTSGRWYEQYF. CDR3 nucleotides: TGTGCCAGCTGGACTAGCGGGAGGTGGTACGAGCAGTACTTC.

The chain is built from TRBV7-9 and TRBJ2-1; D possibly corresponds to TRBD2 (6 bases). This CDR3 is 13 amino acids long. V dropped 8 bases and J dropped 10 bases, with 18 bases sitting between them. Germline CDR1 and CDR2: SEHNR and FQNEAQ (reference sequence). CDR3 loop: CASELGGSVEQFF. CDR3 nucleotide sequence: TGTGCCAGCGAATTGGGGGGATCGGTCGAGCAGTTCTTC.

This clonotype was counted at least ten times. The rearrangement links TRBV2 to TRBJ2-2, with 9 bases fitting TRBD1. Losses at the gene ends were 8 bases for V and 5 bases for J; bases not matched to a gene: 9. Germline loops: CDR1 SNHLY, CDR2 FYNNEI. The CDR3 is 15 residues long. The CDR3 nucleotides read TGTGCCAGCGTCGCCGGGACAGGGAGAACCGGGGAGCTGTTTTTT. Residues: CASVAGTGRTGELFF.

The V gene is TRBV6-1, the J gene TRBJ2-7, with 10 bases aligning to TRBD2. The CDR3 is 15 residues long. CDR1 is MNHNS and CDR2 is SASEGT in the germline V gene. V shed 8 bases, J shed 2 bases, and the junction held 9 bases outside the gene matches. The CDR3 loop is CASCRSGTSAYEQYF. DNA of the CDR3: TGTGCCAGCTGTAGATCCGGGACTAGCGCCTACGAGCAGTACTTC.

The chain uses TRBV5-6 and TRBJ2-4; no clear D gene. Trimming left V 2 bases short and J 0 bases short, with 15 bases between. CDR3 length equals 17 residues. The germline V gene has CDR1 SGHDT and CDR2 YYEEEE. In nucleotides, the CDR3 is TGTGCCAGCAGCTTTCGTGTAAGGTCTCAAGCCAAAAACATTCAGTACTTC. Its translation: CASSFRVRSQAKNIQYF.

V gene TRBV10-3 combines with J gene TRBJ1-1; D is ambiguous. The germline CDR1 and CDR2 sequences are ENHRY and SYGVKD. V shed 0 bases and J shed 4 bases, with 12 bases lying between them. There are 15 residues in the CDR3. The CDR3 sequence: CAISESQVLSTEAFF. The CDR3 DNA reads as TGTGCCATCAGTGAGTCGCAGGTATTGAGCACTGAAGCTTTCTTT.

This clonotype showed up many times. The chain couples TRBV29-1 to TRBJ2-7; 7 positions agree with TRBD2. Trimming took 5 bases from V and 3 from J; bases not matched to a gene: 7. Germline loops: CDR1 SQVTM, CDR2 ANQGSEA. CDR3 length: 13 residues. CDR3 sequence: CSVHNGGGYEQYF. In DNA, the CDR3 is TGCAGCGTTCACAACGGCGGGGGCTACGAGCAGTACTTC.

This clonotype was observed a few times. This chain joins TRBV3-1 and TRBJ1-6, with D hard to call. The CDR3 consists of 14 residues. Germline CDR1 LGHDT, CDR2 YNNKEL (reference sequence). Trimming took off 1 base at V and 7 bases at J, with 8 bases between the two ends. CDR3 bases: TGTGCCAGCAGCCAAGCGGTAGAGAATTCACCCCTCCACTTT. Its protein is CASSQAVENSPLHF.

The table lists this clonotype with many counts. The chain employs TRBV20-1 and TRBJ2-3, with 7 positions matching TRBD2. This CDR3 spans 11 amino acids. The germline gives CDR1 DFQATT, CDR2 SNEGSKA (reference sequence). Trimming took 6 bases from V and 5 from J; bases not matched to a gene: 2. The CDR3 DNA sequence: TGCAGTGCCAAGCGGGGAGATACGCAGTATTTT. This gives the protein CSAKRGDTQYF.

This clonotype was detected many times. V gene TRBV19 combines with J gene TRBJ2-1; TRBD2 aligns across 9 bases. The CDR3 runs to 15 residues. V dropped 5 bases and J dropped 9; count of bases not matched to a gene: 11. Germline CDR1 LNHDA, CDR2 SQIVND (reference sequence). CDR3 in amino acids: CASSPTSGPFGEQFF. The CDR3 DNA is TGTGCCAGTAGTCCGACTAGCGGTCCTTTCGGTGAGCAGTTCTTC.